The source of this T cell receptor (beta chain) is a study of Graves' ophthalmopathy and Graves' hyperthyroidism. Overall study results and limits: Distinction of ophthalmopathy from stable hyperthyroidism by a 13-signature model reached 85% to 90% sensitivity and 65% to 83% specificity. Also, most clonotypes expanded in the thyroid above 0.001 frequency appeared in blood.

Hyperthyroidism patients had new diagnoses, durations under 2 months, and ages of 18 to 65. Pregnant or lactating patients and those with other autoimmune diseases or uncontrolled infections were excluded. About this clonotype itself: Its antigen remains unidentified.

The length of the CDR3 is 13 residues. The V gene lost 5 bases and the J gene lost 7 bases, with 13 bases spanning the gap. Germline CDR1 reads SGHTA; CDR2 reads FQGNSA. RNA transcripts were the source from which TCR beta CDR3 regions were amplified. HTBI primers were used in a first-round RT-PCR, which preceded a second-round multiplex PCR. TCRdb analysed the multiplex PCR reads with MiXCR anew, one entry per CDR3 protein. Seen here are about 550,000 distinct CDR3 sequences, just under 40% observed once, and the top ten hold roughly 4%. The sample consisted of peripheral blood or thyroid tissue (not recorded which). The chain has TRBV7-2 and TRBJ2-3; D might be TRBD1 or TRBD2, each matching 5 bases. The receptor was isolated from an adult man with Graves' hyperthyroidism. CDR3 amino acids: CASSGGRGNTQYF. DNA of the CDR3: TGTGCCAGCAGCGGGGGACGCGGAAATACGCAGTATTTT.